This T cell receptor (beta chain) was identified in a study of control samples from healthy donors and cancer patients. Assay: immunoSEQ multiplex PCR; the TCRdb copy retains only in-frame clones and omits some. Of 85,000 to 120,000 clones listed, around 90% are singletons. Germline V lookup: CDR1 MDHEN, CDR2 SYDVKM. Unmatched junction bases numbered 4, after V lost 4 bases and J lost 2 bases. The CDR3 is made up of 15 amino acids. The sequencing input was blood. This rearrangement joins TRBV28 to TRBJ2-3, with 9 positions matching TRBD1. This TCR was recovered from a woman in her late teens or twenties in good health. The CDR3: CASSSGTGTTDTQYF. CDR3 nucleotide sequence: TGTGCCAGCAGTTCCGGGACAGGGACCACAGATACGCAGTATTTT.